This TCR beta chain appears in the sequencing data of a study of post-analysis software for immune sequencing data. The overall study: Several disease courses (relapsing-remitting, secondary progressive and progressive-relapsing) of multiple sclerosis were included. Whole-study findings and limits: Roughly 5 TRBV segments occurring more often in patients than controls included TRBV5-6, TRBV5-1 and TRBV20-1. People with multiple sclerosis had a significantly lower normalized Chao1 diversity than controls did.

This clonotype was picked up a small number of times. What it recognizes is unknown. The TCR beta cDNA libraries contained unique molecular identifiers. TCRdb fed the PCR reads into MiXCR, producing one record per CDR3 protein. The table shows hundreds of thousands of distinct CDR3 sequences, with 55% to 70% occurring only once. Trimming stripped 7 bases from V and 9 bases from J, with 16 bases between. Per germline, CDR1 ENHRY and CDR2 SYGVKD. CDR3 length: 13 residues. The source is a girl aged 2-9 years with multiple sclerosis. Sequenced: blood. The chain carries TRBV10-3 and TRBJ2-1; TRBD2 is a possible D gene (6 bases). The CDR3 DNA follows: TGTGCCATCAAGTCGGGGGAATCGAGTGAGCAGTTCTTC. Its protein product is CAIKSGESSEQFF.